These 2 T cell receptor beta chains came from one sample sequenced in a study of T cells in Graves' hyperthyroidism and ophthalmopathy. Researchers amplified the TCR beta CDR3 regions from RNA transcripts. The HTBI primer set drove a first-round RT-PCR of the TCR CDR3. TCRdb re-called the multiplex PCR reads through MiXCR, storing one row per CDR3 protein. This table holds approximately 640,000 distinct CDR3 sequences, about a sixth found once. The sequencing input was blood. These receptor sequences come from a woman aged 30 to 39 with Graves' hyperthyroidism.

This clonotype has ten or more counts. The chain carries TRBV30 and TRBJ1-1, with D possibly matching TRBD1 (5 bases). The CDR3 runs to 15 residues. Germline loops: CDR1 GTSNPN, CDR2 SVGIG (reference sequence). Trimming took off 2 bases at V and 1 base at J, with 14 bases between the two ends. The CDR3 nucleotides read TGTGCCTGGAGTCACCAGGGAAGGAGGAACACTGAAGCTTTCTTT. Protein product: CAWSHQGRRNTEAFF.

This clonotype was recorded many times. The chain joins TRBV27 to TRBJ2-1; 11 bases are shared with TRBD2. CDR1 and CDR2 from the germline V gene are MNHEY and SMNVEV (reference sequence). V trimming: 4 bases; J trimming: 9 bases; junction bases outside the gene matches: 8. The length of the CDR3 is 15 residues. The CDR3 DNA follows: TGTGCCAGCAGTTCCTCGCTAGCGGGAGGTGGTGAGCAGTTCTTC. This codes for CASSSSLAGGGEQFF.